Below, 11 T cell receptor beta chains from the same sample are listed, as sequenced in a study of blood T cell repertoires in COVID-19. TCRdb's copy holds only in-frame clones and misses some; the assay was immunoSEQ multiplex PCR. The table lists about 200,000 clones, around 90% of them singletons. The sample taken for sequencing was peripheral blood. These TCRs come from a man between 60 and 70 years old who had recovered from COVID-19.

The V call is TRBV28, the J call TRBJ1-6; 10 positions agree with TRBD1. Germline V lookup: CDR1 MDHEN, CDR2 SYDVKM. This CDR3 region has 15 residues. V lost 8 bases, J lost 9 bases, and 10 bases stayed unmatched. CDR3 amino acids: CASRRGGTGVSPLHF. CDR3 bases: TGTGCCAGCCGTCGGGGGGGGACAGGGGTTTCACCCCTCCACTTT.

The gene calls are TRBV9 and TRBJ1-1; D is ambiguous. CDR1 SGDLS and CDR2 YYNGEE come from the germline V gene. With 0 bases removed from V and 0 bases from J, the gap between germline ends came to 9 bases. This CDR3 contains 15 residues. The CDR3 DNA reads TGTGCCAGCAGCGTAGCTGGCAGTATGAACACTGAAGCTTTCTTT. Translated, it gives CASSVAGSMNTEAFF.

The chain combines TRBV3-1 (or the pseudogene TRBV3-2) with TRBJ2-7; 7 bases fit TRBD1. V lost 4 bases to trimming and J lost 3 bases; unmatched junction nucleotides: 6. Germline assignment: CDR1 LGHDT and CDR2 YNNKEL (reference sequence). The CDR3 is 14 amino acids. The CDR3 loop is CASSLRGGGYEQYF. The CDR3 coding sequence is TGTGCCAGCAGCCTACGAGGGGGCGGCTACGAGCAGTACTTC.

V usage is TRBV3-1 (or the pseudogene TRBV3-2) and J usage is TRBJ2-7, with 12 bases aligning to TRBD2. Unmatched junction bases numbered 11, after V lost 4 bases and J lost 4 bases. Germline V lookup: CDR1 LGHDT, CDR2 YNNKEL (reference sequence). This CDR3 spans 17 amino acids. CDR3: CASSLRTSGTTLYEQYF. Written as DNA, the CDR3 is TGTGCCAGCAGCCTTCGGACTAGCGGGACGACCCTTTACGAGCAGTACTTC.

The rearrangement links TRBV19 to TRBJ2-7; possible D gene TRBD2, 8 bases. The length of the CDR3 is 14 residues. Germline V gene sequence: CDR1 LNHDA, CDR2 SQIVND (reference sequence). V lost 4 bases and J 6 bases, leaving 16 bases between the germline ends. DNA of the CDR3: TGTGCCAGTAGTAAGCGGGAGACAGGGACCGAGCAGTACTTC. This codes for CASSKRETGTEQYF.

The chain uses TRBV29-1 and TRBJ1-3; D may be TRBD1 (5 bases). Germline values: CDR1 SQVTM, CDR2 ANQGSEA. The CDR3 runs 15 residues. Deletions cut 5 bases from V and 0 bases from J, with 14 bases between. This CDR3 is CSVRTQGGSGNTIYF. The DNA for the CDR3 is TGCAGCGTTCGAACTCAGGGTGGCTCTGGAAACACCATATATTTT.

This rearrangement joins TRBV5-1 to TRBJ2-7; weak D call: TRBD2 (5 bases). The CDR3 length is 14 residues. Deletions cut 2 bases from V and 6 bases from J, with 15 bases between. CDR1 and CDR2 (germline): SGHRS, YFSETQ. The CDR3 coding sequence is TGCGCCAGCAGCTTCGGAGGAAGTCGCTCCGAGCAGTACTTC. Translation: CASSFGGSRSEQYF.

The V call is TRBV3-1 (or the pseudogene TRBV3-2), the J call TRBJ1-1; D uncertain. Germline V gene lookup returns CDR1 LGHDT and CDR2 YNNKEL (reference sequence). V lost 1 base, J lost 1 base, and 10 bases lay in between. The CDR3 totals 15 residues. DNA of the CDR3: TGTGCCAGCAGCCAAGGCGGGTTTGGGAACACTGAAGCTTTCTTT. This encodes CASSQGGFGNTEAFF.

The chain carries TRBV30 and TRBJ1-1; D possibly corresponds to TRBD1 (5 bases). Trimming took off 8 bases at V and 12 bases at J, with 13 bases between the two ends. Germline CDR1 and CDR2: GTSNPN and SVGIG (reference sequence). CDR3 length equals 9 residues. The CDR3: CARRTLTFF. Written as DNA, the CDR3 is TGTGCCAGGCGGACACTAACTTTCTTT. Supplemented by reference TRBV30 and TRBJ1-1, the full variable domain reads SQTIHQWPATLVQPVGSPLSLECTVEGTSNPNLYWYRQAAGRGLQLLFYSVGIGQISSEVPQNLSASRPQDRQFILSSKKLLLSDSGFYLCARRTLTFFGQGTRLTVV.

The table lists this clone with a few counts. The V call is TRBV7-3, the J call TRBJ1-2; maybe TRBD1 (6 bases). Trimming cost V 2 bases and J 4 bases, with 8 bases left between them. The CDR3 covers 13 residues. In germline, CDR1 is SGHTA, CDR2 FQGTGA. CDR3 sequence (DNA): TGTGCCAGCAGCTTAGGACAGTCCTATGGCTACACCTTC. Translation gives CASSLGQSYGYTF. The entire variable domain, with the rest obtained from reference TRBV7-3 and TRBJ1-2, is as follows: GAGVSQTPSNKVTEKGKYVELRCDPISGHTALYWYRQSLGQGPEFLIYFQGTGAADDSGLPNDRFFAVRPEGSVSTLKIQRTERGDSAVYLCASSLGQSYGYTFGSGTRLTVV.

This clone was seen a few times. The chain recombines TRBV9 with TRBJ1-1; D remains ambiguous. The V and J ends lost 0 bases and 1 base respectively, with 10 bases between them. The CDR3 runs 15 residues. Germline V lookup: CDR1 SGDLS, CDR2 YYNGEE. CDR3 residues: CASSVVRVGNTEAFF. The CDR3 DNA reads TGTGCCAGCAGCGTAGTGAGGGTGGGGAACACTGAAGCTTTCTTT.